This TCR beta chain originates from a study of blood T cell repertoires in COVID-19. Study overall: The United States, Italy and Spain provided the acute and convalescent COVID-19 samples.

Original processing notes: Nucleated cell counts were estimated from reference gene primer amplification. The data were produced by immunoSEQ multiplex PCR, yet TCRdb's version contains in-frame clones alone and is incomplete. For V, J and clone size, that table is used; D and trimming come from the DNA. This sample has about 190,000 clones; approximately 90% occur once, and the top ten carry approximately 1.1%. Losses at the gene ends were 1 base for V and 6 bases for J; bases not matched to a gene: 4. The CDR3 sequence is 14 residues long. CDR1 GTSNPN and CDR2 SVGIG come from the germline V gene (reference sequence).

The J gene is TRBJ1-1, the V gene TRBV30, with 11 bases fitting TRBD1. Source material: peripheral blood. The TCR sequence derives from a man aged 25 to 40 with acute or convalescent COVID-19. CDR3 sequence: CAWSGDRGASEAFF. The CDR3 DNA reads as TGTGCCTGGAGTGGGGACAGGGGGGCCTCTGAAGCTTTCTTT.